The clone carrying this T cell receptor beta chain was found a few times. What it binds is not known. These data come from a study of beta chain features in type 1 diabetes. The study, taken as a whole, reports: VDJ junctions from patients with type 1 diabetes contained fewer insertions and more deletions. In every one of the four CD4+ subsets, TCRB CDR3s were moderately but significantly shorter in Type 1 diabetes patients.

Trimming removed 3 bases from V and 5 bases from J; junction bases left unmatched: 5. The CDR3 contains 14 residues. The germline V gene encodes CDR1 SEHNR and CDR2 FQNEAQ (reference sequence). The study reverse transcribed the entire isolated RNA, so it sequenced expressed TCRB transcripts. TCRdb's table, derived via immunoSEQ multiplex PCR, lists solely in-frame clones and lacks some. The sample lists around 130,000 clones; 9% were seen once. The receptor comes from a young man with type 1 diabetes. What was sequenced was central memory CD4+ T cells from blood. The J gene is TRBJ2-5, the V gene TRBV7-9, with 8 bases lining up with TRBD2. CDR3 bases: TGTGCCAGCAGCTTCACGGGGGGGCGCGAGACCCAGTACTTC. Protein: CASSFTGGRETQYF.